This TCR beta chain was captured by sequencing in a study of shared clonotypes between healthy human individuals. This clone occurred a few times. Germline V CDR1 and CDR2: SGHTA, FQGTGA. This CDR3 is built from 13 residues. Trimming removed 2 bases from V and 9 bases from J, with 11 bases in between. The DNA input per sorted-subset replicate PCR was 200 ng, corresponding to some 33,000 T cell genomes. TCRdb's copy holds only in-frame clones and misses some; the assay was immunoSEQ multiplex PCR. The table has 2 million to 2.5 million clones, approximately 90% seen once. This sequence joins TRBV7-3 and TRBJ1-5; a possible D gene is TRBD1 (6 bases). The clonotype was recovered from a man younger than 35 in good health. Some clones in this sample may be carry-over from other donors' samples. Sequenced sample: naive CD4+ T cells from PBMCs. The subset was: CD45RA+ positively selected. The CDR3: CASSLAGDGPQHF. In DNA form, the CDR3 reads TGTGCCAGCAGCTTAGCAGGGGATGGGCCCCAGCATTTT.